This T cell receptor beta chain was obtained from a study of blood T cell repertoires in COVID-19. Turning to the study itself: The analysed material was cDNA or gDNA that came from T cells, B-cell-depleted T cells, or PBMCs.

Methods used by the authors: Nucleated cell counts were estimated from reference gene primer amplification. Only in-frame clones appear in the TCRdb table, and some are missing; sequencing was by immunoSEQ multiplex PCR. V, J and clone size were drawn from that table, and D and trimming were deduced from the DNA. The sample includes about 210,000 clones, 65% to 90% of them seen just once. This clone turned up a few times. CDR3 length equals 14 residues. Germline assignment: CDR1 SGHVS and CDR2 FQNEAQ. The V gene end was trimmed by 1 base and the J gene end by 5 bases; junction bases not matched to a gene: 4.

V and J are TRBV7-8 and TRBJ1-2, with TRBD1 matching 7 bases. The sequence came from a man aged 50 to 60 with active or convalescent COVID-19. The sequencing sample was made of peripheral blood. CDR3 loop: CASSLGDRVYGYTF. In DNA, the CDR3 is TGTGCCAGCAGCTTAGGCGACAGGGTATATGGCTACACCTTC.